This entry lists 10 T cell receptor beta chains sequenced from one sample in a study of molecular identifiers for immune sequencing clone quantification. TCRdb independently ran MiXCR on the PCR reads; one entry per CDR3 protein. This table holds fewer than 25,000 distinct CDR3 sequences, 15% to 20% found once. Material: naive CD8+ T cells from blood, with Jurkat cell RNA spiked in. Noted subset: FACS-sorted CD8+CD4-CCR7+CD45RA+ naive T cells. The receptors derive from a human donor in good health. Some libraries in this study had Jurkat cell RNA spiked in.

This clonotype has ten or more counts. The V and J genes are TRBV3-1 and TRBJ2-2, with unresolved D. The CDR3 runs to 15 residues. Per the germline V gene, CDR1 is LGHDT and CDR2 is YNNKEL (reference sequence). V was clipped by 2 bases and J by 6 bases, with 13 bases between them. As DNA, the CDR3 is TGTGCCAGCAGCCAATCCCCCCCGGGCGCCGGGGAGCTGTTTTTT. It yields the protein CASSQSPPGAGELFF.

This clonotype was observed at least ten times. The gene calls are TRBV4-3 and TRBJ2-1, with 8 bases aligning to TRBD1. CDR3 length: 17 amino acids. Germline CDR1 and CDR2: LGHNA and YSLEER. J gave up 4 bases and V 3 bases, and 11 bases lay outside the gene matches. CDR3 in DNA: TGCGCCAGCAGCCAGGGCAGGGGGCTGAATGAATACAATGAGCAGTTCTTC. Translated: CASSQGRGLNEYNEQFF.

In its sample, this clonotype was seen many times. V is TRBV13 and J is TRBJ2-3, with a possible D match to TRBD2 (6 bases). The CDR3 has 16 amino acids. The V and J ends lost 1 base and 2 bases respectively, with 13 bases between them. Germline CDR1 PRHDT, CDR2 FYEKMQ (reference sequence). The CDR3 nucleotides are TGTGCCAGCAGCTTAGCCGGCGGGATAAACACAGATACGCAGTATTTT. As protein: CASSLAGGINTDTQYF.

This clonotype was seen only a few times. A read error may produce the germline difference seen at one junction end. The rearrangement uses TRBV4-3 and TRBJ1-3; TRBD1 aligns across 9 bases. Germline lookup yields CDR1 LGHNA and CDR2 YSLEER. The CDR3 totals 17 residues. The CDR3 DNA follows: TGCGCCGGCAGCCAAGACCTAGGACAGGGGCCTGGAAACACCATATATTTT. Residues: CAGSQDLGQGPGNTIYF.

Note on this clonotype: A much bigger clone sits one base away, suggesting this may be a read error. The V and J genes are TRBV12-3 or TRBV12-4 and TRBJ2-5, with 7 bases fitting TRBD2. The CDR3 totals 16 residues. The V and J ends lost 5 bases and 4 bases, in that order; junction bases with no gene match: 13. This CDR3 reads CASSVHGLVGGETQYF. As DNA, the CDR3 is TGTGCCAGCAGTGTTCATGGACTAGTGGGGGGAGAGACCCAGTACTTC.

This clonotype is categorized as medium-sized. The gene calls are TRBV9 and TRBJ2-2; the D gene is possibly TRBD1 (5 bases). V lost 0 bases, J lost 2 bases, and 17 bases lay in between. Germline V CDR1 and CDR2: SGDLS, YYNGEE. The CDR3 runs 18 residues. CDR3 coding DNA: TGTGCCAGCAGCGTAGGACAGAGACCCCTTGCCAACACCGGGGAGCTGTTTTTT. Translating it yields CASSVGQRPLANTGELFF.

This clonotype is medium-sized in the sample. The rearrangement joins TRBV7-2 to TRBJ2-3; the D is unclear. Germline-derived CDR1 and CDR2 are SGHTA and FQGNSA. The CDR3 is 16 residues long. Trimming cost V 6 bases and J 0 bases, with 16 bases left between them. The CDR3 sequence is CASSPTPGPSTDTQYF. The CDR3 bases are TGTGCCAGCAGTCCAACACCGGGTCCTAGCACAGATACGCAGTATTTT. Based on the CDR3 plus reference TRBV7-2 and TRBJ2-3, the full variable domain is GAGVSQSPSNKVTEKGKDVELRCDPISGHTALYWYRQSLGQGLEFLIYFQGNSAPDKSGLPSDRFSAERTGGSVSTLTIQRTQQEDSAVYLCASSPTPGPSTDTQYFGPGTRLTVL.

This clonotype was picked up one time. The rearrangement joins TRBV7-6 to TRBJ2-7; no clear D. CDR1 and CDR2 (germline): SGHVS, FNYEAQ. Trimming shortened V by 5 bases and J by 2 bases, and 16 bases separated the two germline ends. The CDR3 has 15 residues. The CDR3 bases are TGTGCCAGCAGCCCACTTCAGACCTCTGCCTACGAGCAGTACTTC. This codes for CASSPLQTSAYEQYF.

This clonotype was found many times. The chain links TRBV28 to TRBJ2-7; maybe TRBD1 (5 bases). The length of the CDR3 is 15 residues. Germline assignment: CDR1 MDHEN and CDR2 SYDVKM. V was clipped by 1 base and J by 0 bases, with 10 bases between them. As DNA, the CDR3 is TGTGCCAGCAGTTTATCGGCAGGGTACTCCTACGAGCAGTACTTC. Amino acids: CASSLSAGYSYEQYF.

Comments on this clonotype: Given a much more abundant clone one base away, this may be a read error. V gene TRBV5-3 combines with J gene TRBJ1-1, with 7 nucleotides matching TRBD1. TRBV5-3 is assigned to the ORF class and has an uncertain function. J gave up 5 bases and V 8 bases, and 6 bases lay outside the gene matches. The CDR3 contains 12 residues. DNA of the CDR3: TGTGCCAGCAACAACAGGGGAACTGAAGCTTTCTTT. Translation: CASNNRGTEAFF.